This passage covers 10 T cell receptor beta chains from one sample sequenced in a study of cytomegalovirus exposure and HLA in healthy donors. Primers for the PCR totalled 60 Vbeta and 13 Jbeta. TCRdb's copy holds only in-frame clones and misses some; the assay was immunoSEQ multiplex PCR. The table shows some 140,000 clones, with under 75% occurring only once. The sequencing input was PBMCs. The receptors stem from a woman in her forties in good health and CMV-seronegative.

The gene calls are TRBV7-9 and TRBJ1-4; D remains ambiguous. Trimming stripped 6 bases from V and 8 bases from J, with 10 bases between. The CDR3 runs 12 residues. The germline V gene encodes CDR1 SEHNR and CDR2 FQNEAQ (reference sequence). This chain's CDR3 is CASSPNLEKLFF. Written as DNA, the CDR3 is TGTGCCAGCAGTCCTAATCTCGAAAAACTGTTTTTT.

As concerns this clone: A read error may account for a junction end that differs from germline. The chain couples TRBV25-1 to TRBJ2-5; tentative D call: TRBD1 (6 bases). This CDR3 comprises 13 residues. From germline, CDR1 is MGHDK and CDR2 SYGVNS. The CDR3 coding sequence is TGTGCCAGCAGTGCCCTTAAGGGGAAGGGGGTGGACTTC. Translating gives CASSALKGKGVDF.

This clone was seen only a few times. The chain couples TRBV19 to TRBJ1-1; D is ambiguous. This CDR3 spans 14 amino acids. V lost 3 bases and J 1 base, leaving 9 bases between the germline ends. CDR1 is LNHDA, CDR2 SQIVND, per germline (reference sequence). This CDR3 is CASSIVHRNTEAFF. CDR3 bases: TGTGCCAGTAGTATCGTCCATAGGAACACTGAAGCTTTCTTT.

DNA of the CDR3: TGTGCCAGCAGTGAAGCGCTGCCGGGCGGGGGGGCGAAGCTGTTTTTT. Protein: CASSEALPGGGAKLFF. This chain connects TRBV6-1 to TRBJ2-2; 9 bases are a match to TRBD2. CDR1 and CDR2 (germline): MNHNS, SASEGT. The CDR3 spans 16 residues. After removal of 0 bases from V and 12 bases from J, the junction contained 11 bases not matched to a gene.

This CDR3 is CASSLGSGGAGEQYF. DNA of the CDR3: TGCGCCAGCAGCTTGGGCAGCGGGGGGGCCGGGGAGCAGTACTTC. V gene TRBV5-1 combines with J gene TRBJ2-7, with 10 bases fitting TRBD2. The CDR3 is made up of 15 amino acids. Germline CDR1 is SGHRS and CDR2 is YFSETQ. V trimming: 0 bases; J trimming: 7 bases; junction bases outside the gene matches: 7.

The chain recombines TRBV7-2 with TRBJ2-2; D gene ambiguous. Germline V gives CDR1 SGHTA, CDR2 FQGNSA. There are 16 residues in the CDR3. The V and J ends lost 1 base and 1 base respectively, with 10 bases between them. The CDR3 is CASSLVGSLNTGELFF. CDR3 DNA: TGTGCCAGCAGCTTAGTTGGCAGTCTGAACACCGGGGAGCTGTTTTTT.

The rearrangement links TRBV14 to TRBJ2-3, with a weak D call TRBD2 (6 bases). This CDR3 is built from 16 residues. V lost 1 base, J lost 3 bases, and 14 bases lay in between. CDR1 is SGHDN, CDR2 FVKESK, per germline. The CDR3 sequence: CASSQAWRGVTDTQYF. CDR3 nucleotide sequence: TGTGCCAGCAGCCAAGCTTGGCGGGGCGTGACAGATACGCAGTATTTT. Complete variable domain (other parts from reference TRBV14 and TRBJ2-3): EAGVTQFPSHSVIEKGQTVTLRCDPISGHDNLYWYRRVMGKEIKFLLHFVKESKQDESGMPNNRFLAERTGGTYSTLKVQPAELEDSGVYFCASSQAWRGVTDTQYFGPGTRLTVL.

On this clone: An end of the junction differs from the germline gene, which may be a read error. The genes are TRBV6-5 and TRBJ2-1, with 11 bases lining up with TRBD1. This CDR3 spans 16 amino acids. CDR1 is MNHEY, CDR2 SVGAGI, per germline. The CDR3 region has the DNA TGTGCCAGCAGTTACCGGAGGACAGGGGGCTACCATGAGCAGTTCTTC. This encodes CASSYRRTGGYHEQFF.

The chain has TRBV19 and TRBJ1-2; D possibly corresponds to TRBD1 (5 bases). Germline CDR1 is LNHDA and CDR2 is SQIVND (reference sequence). The CDR3 sequence is 15 residues long. The V end lost 4 bases, the J end lost 0 bases, and 12 bases lay between the germline ends. The CDR3 loop reads CASSTTGRANYGYTF. DNA of the CDR3: TGTGCCAGTAGTACTACAGGCAGGGCTAACTATGGCTACACCTTC.

The chain couples TRBV29-1 to TRBJ1-4, with D perhaps TRBD1 (6 bases). This CDR3 is 14 amino acids long. CDR1 SQVTM and CDR2 ANQGSEA come from the germline V gene. Trimming shortened V by 3 bases and J by 10 bases, and 18 bases separated the two germline ends. The CDR3 DNA follows: TGCAGCGTTGAGACACAGGGCTCGGTGGGAAAACTGTTTTTT. Translation gives CSVETQGSVGKLFF.